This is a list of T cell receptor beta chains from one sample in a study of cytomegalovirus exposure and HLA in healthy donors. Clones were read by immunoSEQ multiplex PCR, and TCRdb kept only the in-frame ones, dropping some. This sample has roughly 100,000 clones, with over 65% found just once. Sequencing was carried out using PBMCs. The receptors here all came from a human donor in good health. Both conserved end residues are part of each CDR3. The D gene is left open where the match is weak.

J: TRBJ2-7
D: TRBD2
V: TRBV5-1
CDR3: CASSLLADSYEQYF

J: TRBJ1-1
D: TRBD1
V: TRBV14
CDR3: CASSPGQLEAFF

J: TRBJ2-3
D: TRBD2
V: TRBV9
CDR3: CASSWTSGGAFTDTQYF

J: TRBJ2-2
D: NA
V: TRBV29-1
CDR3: CSASYTGELFF

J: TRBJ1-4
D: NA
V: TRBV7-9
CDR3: CASSSSGFATNEKLFF

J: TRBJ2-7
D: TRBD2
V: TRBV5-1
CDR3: CASSKGWEGLYEQYF

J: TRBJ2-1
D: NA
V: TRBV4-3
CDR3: CASSHGGYYNEQFF

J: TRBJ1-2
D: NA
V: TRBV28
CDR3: CASSYTGGYGYTF

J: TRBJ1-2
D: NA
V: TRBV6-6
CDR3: CASSPGPNYGYTF

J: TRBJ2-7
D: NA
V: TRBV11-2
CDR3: CASGGDSYEQYF

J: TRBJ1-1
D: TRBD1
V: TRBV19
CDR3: CASRIDRGSEAFF

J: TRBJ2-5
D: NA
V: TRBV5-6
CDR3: CASSLENAGARETQYF

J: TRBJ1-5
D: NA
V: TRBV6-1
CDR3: CASAQGINQPQHF

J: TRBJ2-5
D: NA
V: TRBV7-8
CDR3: CASSLGRAQETQYF

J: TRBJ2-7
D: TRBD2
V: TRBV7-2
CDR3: CASSSRGSGGYEQYF

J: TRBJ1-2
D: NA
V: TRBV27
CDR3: CASSSLSGGGKLGYGYTF

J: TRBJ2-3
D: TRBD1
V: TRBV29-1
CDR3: CSVPGTGSRTDTQYF

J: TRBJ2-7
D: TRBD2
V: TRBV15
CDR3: CATSRGSGGNSYEQYF

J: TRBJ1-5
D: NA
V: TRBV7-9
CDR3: CASRPSGLNQPQHF

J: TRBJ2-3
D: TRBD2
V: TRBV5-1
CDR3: CASSSKTSGGTDTQYF

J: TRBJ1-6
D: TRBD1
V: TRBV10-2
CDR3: CASSATGGSPLHF

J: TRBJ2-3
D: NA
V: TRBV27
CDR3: CASSMADTQYF

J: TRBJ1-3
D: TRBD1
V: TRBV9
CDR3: CASSPQALPGQGSSGNTIYF

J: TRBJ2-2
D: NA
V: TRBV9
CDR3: CASSVNRGSPNTGELFF

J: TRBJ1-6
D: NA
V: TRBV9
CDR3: CASSVGGITNSPLHF

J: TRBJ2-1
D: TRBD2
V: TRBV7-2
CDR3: CASSPQREWGNEQFF

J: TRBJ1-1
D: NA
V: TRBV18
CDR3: CASSPRNTEAFF

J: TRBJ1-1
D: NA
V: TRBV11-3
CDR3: CASSFGPSTEAFF

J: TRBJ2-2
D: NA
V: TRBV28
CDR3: CASLRERAGELFF

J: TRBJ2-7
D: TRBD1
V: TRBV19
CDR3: CASSSDRNYEQYF

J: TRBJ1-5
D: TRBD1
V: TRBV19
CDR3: CASRDRELQPQHF

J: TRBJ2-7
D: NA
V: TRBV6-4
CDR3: CASSVEEGTEQYF

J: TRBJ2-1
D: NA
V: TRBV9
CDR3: CASSVGSLAEYEQFF

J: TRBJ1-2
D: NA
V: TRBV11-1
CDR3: CASSPRFRVDGYTF

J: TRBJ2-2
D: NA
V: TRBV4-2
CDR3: CASSHPDSSGELFF

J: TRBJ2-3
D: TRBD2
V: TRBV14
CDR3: CASTSVAGRADTQYF

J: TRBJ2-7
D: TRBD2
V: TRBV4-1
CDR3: CASSQEPSSGIYEQYF

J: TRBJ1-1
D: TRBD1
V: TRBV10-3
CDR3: CVTGTGPNTEAFF

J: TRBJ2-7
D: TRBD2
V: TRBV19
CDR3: CASSIGLADSYEQYF

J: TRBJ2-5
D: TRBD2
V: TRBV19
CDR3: CASSIGLAGQETQYF

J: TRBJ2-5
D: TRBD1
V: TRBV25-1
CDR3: CASGRQGAGQETQYF